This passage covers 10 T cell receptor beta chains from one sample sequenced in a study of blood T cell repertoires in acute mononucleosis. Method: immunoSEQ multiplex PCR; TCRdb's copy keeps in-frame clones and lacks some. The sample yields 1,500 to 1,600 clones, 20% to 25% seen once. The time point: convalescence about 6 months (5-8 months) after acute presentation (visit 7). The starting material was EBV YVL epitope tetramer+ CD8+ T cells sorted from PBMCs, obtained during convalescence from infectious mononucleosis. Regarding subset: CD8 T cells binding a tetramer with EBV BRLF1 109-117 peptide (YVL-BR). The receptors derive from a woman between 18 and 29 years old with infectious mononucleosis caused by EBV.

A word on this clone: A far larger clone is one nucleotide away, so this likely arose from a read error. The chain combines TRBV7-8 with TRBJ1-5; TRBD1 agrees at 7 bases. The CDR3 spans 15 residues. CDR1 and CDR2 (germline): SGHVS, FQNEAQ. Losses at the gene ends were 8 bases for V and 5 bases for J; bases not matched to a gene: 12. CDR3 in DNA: TGTGCCAGCCGAACAGGGGTAATGAGTTATCAGCCCCAGCATTTT. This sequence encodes CASRTGVMSYQPQHF.

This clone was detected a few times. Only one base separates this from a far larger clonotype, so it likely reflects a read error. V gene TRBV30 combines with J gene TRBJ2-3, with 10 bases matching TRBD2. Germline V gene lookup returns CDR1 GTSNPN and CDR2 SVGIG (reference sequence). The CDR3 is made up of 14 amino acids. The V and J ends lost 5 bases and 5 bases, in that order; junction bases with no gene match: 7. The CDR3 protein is CAWAAGGPKDTQYF. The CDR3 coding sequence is TGTGCCTGGGCAGCGGGAGGGCCGAAAGATACGCAGTATTTT.

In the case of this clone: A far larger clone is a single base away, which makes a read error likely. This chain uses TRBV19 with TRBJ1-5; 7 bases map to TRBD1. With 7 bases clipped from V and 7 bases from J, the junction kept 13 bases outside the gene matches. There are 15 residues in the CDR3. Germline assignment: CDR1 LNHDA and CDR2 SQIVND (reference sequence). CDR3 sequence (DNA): TGTGCCAGTAAACCTCATCTTGGAGGGGGCCAGCCCCAGCATTTT. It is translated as CASKPHLGGGQPQHF. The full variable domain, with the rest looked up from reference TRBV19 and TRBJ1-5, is DGGITQSPKYLFRKEGQNVTLSCEQNLNHDAMYWYRQDPGQGLRLIYYSQIVNDFQKGDIAEGYSVSREKKESFPLTVTSAQKNPTAFYLCASKPHLGGGQPQHFGDGTRLSIL.

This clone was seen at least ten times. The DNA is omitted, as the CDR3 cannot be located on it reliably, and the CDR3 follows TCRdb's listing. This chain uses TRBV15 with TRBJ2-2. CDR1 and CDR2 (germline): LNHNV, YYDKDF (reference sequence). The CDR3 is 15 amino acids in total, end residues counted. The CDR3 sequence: CATRIQGNTGELFFF.

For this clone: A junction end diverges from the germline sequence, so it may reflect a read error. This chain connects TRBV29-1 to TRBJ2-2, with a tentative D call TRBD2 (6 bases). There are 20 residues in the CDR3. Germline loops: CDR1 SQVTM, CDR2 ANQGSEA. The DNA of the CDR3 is TGCAGCGTTGCCAAGCCCGCCGGACTATCGGGTGGTTCGAACACCGGGGATCTGTTTTTT. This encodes CSVAKPAGLSGGSNTGDLFF.

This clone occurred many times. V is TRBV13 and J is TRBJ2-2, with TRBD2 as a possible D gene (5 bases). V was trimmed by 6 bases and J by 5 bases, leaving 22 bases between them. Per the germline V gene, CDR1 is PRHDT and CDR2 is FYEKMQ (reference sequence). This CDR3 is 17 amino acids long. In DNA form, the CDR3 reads TGTGCCAGCAGTTCGGTGTTGGACTTCCTGGGGACCGGGGAGCTGTTTTTT. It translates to CASSSVLDFLGTGELFF.

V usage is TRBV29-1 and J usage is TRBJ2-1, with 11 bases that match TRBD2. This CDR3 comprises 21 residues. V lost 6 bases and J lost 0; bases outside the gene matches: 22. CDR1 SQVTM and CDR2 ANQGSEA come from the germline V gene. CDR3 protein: CSVGGTVSETSGAYSYNEQFF. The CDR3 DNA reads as TGCAGCGTAGGAGGGACAGTGTCCGAGACTAGCGGGGCATACTCCTACAATGAGCAGTTCTTC.

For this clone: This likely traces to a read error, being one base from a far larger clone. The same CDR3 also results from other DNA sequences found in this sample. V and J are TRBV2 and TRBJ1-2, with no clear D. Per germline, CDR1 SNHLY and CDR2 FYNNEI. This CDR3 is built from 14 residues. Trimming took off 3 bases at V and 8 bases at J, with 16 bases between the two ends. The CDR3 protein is CASSEYGSGAGYTF. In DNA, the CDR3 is TGTGCCAGCAGTGAGTACGGCTCCGGTGCGGGCTACACCTTC.

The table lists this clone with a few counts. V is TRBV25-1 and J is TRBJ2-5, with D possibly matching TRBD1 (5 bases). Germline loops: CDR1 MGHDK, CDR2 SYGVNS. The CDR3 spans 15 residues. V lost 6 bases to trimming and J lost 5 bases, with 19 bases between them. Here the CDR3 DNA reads TGTGCCAGCAGACCTACTCTGGGGCAAGCGGAGACCCAGTACTTC. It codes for CASRPTLGQAETQYF.

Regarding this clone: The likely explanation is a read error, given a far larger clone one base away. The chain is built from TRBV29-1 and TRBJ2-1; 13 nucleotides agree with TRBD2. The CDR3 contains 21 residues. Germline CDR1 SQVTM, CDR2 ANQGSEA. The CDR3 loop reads CSVGGTGSGTSGAYSYYEQFF. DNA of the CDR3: TGCAGCGTAGGAGGGACAGGGTCCGGGACTAGCGGGGCATACTCCTACTATGAGCAGTTCTTC.